Below are 9 T cell receptor beta chains sequenced from a single sample in a study of Tregs in tolerant kidney transplant recipients. Data came from immunoSEQ multiplex PCR; TCRdb stores just in-frame clones and leaves some out. The table lists roughly 120,000 clones, approximately 90% of them singletons, with over 0.5% in the top ten. What was sequenced was CD4+ T cells from blood. The receptors come from a human donor in good health.

This chain links TRBV1 with TRBJ2-7; the tabulated D call, TRBD2, remains unverified against the DNA. TRBV1 is shown as a pseudogene. The CDR3 has 17 amino acids. In DNA form, the CDR3 reads TGCACCAGCAGCCAAGCCTTGCCGGGGCTAGCGGGAGGTGAGCAGTACTTC. The encoded protein is CTSSQALPGLAGGEQYF.

The J gene is TRBJ1-1, the V gene TRBV11-2, with 9 positions matching TRBD1. V lost 4 bases and J lost 3; bases outside the gene matches: 9. CDR3 length: 16 amino acids. CDR1 is SGHAT, CDR2 FQNNGV, per germline. CDR3 coding DNA: TGTGCCAGCAGCTCACAAACGACAGGGGGTTACACTGAAGCTTTCTTT. It specifies CASSSQTTGGYTEAFF.

The genes are TRBV10-2 and TRBJ2-3; D may be TRBD2 (6 bases). The CDR3 sequence is 14 residues long. V was cut by 2 bases and J by 1 base, with 7 bases left in between. In germline, CDR1 is WSHSY, CDR2 SAAADI. Here the CDR3 reads CASSEKRGTDTQYF. The CDR3 DNA follows: TGCGCCAGCAGTGAGAAGCGGGGCACAGATACGCAGTATTTT.

This chain uses TRBV5-1 with TRBJ1-2, with D perhaps matching TRBD1 (5 bases). Germline V gene lookup returns CDR1 SGHRS and CDR2 YFSETQ. Trimming removed 4 bases from V and 3 bases from J, with 10 bases in between. The CDR3 is 13 amino acids. The CDR3 nucleotides read TGCGCCAGCAGCGATAGGGGCGACTATGGCTACACCTTC. Encoded protein: CASSDRGDYGYTF.

The chain joins TRBV10-3 to TRBJ1-1; 8 nucleotides match TRBD1. The J segment lost 5 bases and the V segment lost 5 bases, leaving 7 bases of the junction unmatched. The germline V gene encodes CDR1 ENHRY and CDR2 SYGVKD. The CDR3 totals 14 residues. CDR3 bases: TGTGCCATCAGTTCAGGGGGCCAGGCGACTGAAGCTTTCTTT. Protein product: CAISSGGQATEAFF.

The chain combines TRBV29-1 with TRBJ1-4; TRBD1 agrees at 8 bases. Per germline, CDR1 SQVTM and CDR2 ANQGSEA. The CDR3 has 15 residues. With V trimmed by 5 bases and J by 6 bases, 11 bases remained unmatched. The CDR3 coding sequence is TGCAGCGTTCGCCAGGGGGCAGCTGTGGATGAAAAACTGTTTTTT. Its protein product is CSVRQGAAVDEKLFF.

The chain is built from TRBV6-5 and TRBJ2-7; possibly TRBD2 for D (6 bases). The CDR3 loop spans 13 amino acids. The germline V gene encodes CDR1 MNHEY and CDR2 SVGAGI. V shed 6 bases and J shed 1 base, with 10 bases lying between them. This CDR3 reads CASRVRGSYEQYF. For the CDR3, the DNA is TGTGCCAGCAGAGTACGGGGGTCCTACGAGCAGTACTTC.

The chain uses TRBV18 and TRBJ1-2, with 7 bases identical to TRBD1. V gave up 4 bases and J gave up 4 bases; unmatched junction bases: 6. Germline V CDR1 and CDR2: KGHSH, LQKENI. The CDR3 length is 14 residues. CDR3 region: CASSRDREAYGYTF. The CDR3 nucleotides read TGTGCCAGCTCACGTGACAGGGAGGCCTATGGCTACACCTTC.

V and J are TRBV29-1 and TRBJ2-7; D is undetermined. CDR3 size: 12 residues. From germline, CDR1 is SQVTM and CDR2 ANQGSEA. Trimming pared 4 bases from V and 6 bases from J, leaving 13 bases between. CDR3 region: CSVATGPLEQYF. DNA for the CDR3: TGCAGCGTTGCCACGGGCCCCCTCGAGCAGTACTTC.